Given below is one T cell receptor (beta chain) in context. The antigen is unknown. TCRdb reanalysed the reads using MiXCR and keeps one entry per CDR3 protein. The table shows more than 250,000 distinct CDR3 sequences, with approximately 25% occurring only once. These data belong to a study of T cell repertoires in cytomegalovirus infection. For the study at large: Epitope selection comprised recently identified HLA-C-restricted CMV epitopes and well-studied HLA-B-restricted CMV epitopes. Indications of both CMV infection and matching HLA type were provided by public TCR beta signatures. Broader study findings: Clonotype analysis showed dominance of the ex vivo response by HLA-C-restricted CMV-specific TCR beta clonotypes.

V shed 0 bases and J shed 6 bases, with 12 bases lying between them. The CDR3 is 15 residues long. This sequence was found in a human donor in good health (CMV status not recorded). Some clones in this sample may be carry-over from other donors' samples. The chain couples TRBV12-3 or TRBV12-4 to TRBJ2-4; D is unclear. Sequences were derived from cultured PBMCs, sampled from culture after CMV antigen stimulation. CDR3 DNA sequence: TGTGCCAGCAGTTTAGCCCAAGGATTAACAAACATTCAGTACTTC. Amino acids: CASSLAQGLTNIQYF.